This TCR beta chain was observed in a study of T cells in Graves' hyperthyroidism and ophthalmopathy. The CDR3 sequence is 16 residues long. Germline V gene sequence: CDR1 MGHRA, CDR2 YSYEKL. V lost 1 base and J 4 bases, leaving 14 bases between the germline ends. Amplified TCR beta CDR3 regions came from RNA transcripts. The primer set for the first-round RT-PCR of the TCR CDR3 was HTBI. MiXCR, applied by TCRdb to the multiplex PCR reads, yields one record per CDR3 protein. The sample has roughly 240,000 distinct CDR3 sequences, around 15% seen once. This rearrangement joins TRBV4-1 to TRBJ1-5, with D possibly matching TRBD1 (6 bases). The sequenced sample consisted of blood. The TCR sequence derives from a woman aged 18-29 years with Graves' ophthalmopathy. Here the CDR3 DNA reads TGCGCCAGCAGCCAAGGTGGGGGGGCCGGTAATCAGCCCCAGCATTTT. Residues: CASSQGGGAGNQPQHF.